The 23 T cell receptor beta chains below all came from one sample that was sequenced in a study of Ad26.COV2.S vaccination and SARS-CoV-2 variants. The protocol was immunoSEQ multiplex PCR, while the TCRdb copy is restricted to in-frame clones and leaves out a portion. In the table there are more than 350,000 clones, 75% to 95% of which are singletons. The treatment: 19 received Ad26.COV2.S at low or high dose, single or two shots; 5 received placebo; per-sample allocation not given. Samples came from day 63 after the first vaccine or placebo injection. The sequencing here drew on peripheral blood, taken in a trial of Ad26.COV2.S vaccine versus placebo. Receptor source: a person aged 18-60 years who received the Ad26.COV2.S COVID-19 vaccine or a placebo.

The chain carries TRBV30 and TRBJ2-1, with a possible D match to TRBD2 (5 bases). CDR1 and CDR2 from the germline V gene are GTSNPN and SVGIG (reference sequence). The CDR3 totals 13 residues. V was shortened by 4 bases and J by 4 bases, with 11 bases between the two germline ends. The chain's CDR3 is CAWTSGIYNEQFF. CDR3 sequence (DNA): TGTGCCTGGACCAGCGGAATTTACAATGAGCAGTTCTTC.

The rearrangement joins TRBV5-1 to TRBJ2-7, with a tentative D call TRBD2 (5 bases). Deletions cut 0 bases from V and 2 bases from J, with 9 bases between. The CDR3 totals 14 residues. Germline values: CDR1 SGHRS, CDR2 YFSETQ. Written as DNA, the CDR3 is TGCGCCAGCAGCTTGGCCTCGACTACCTACGAGCAGTACTTC. Translated, it gives CASSLASTTYEQYF.

The CDR3 reads CASSYSANSAGYTF. The DNA for the CDR3 is TGTGCCAGCAGTTACAGTGCCAACTCGGCTGGCTACACCTTC. The chain carries TRBV6-2 or TRBV6-3 and TRBJ1-2; D call uncertain. The CDR3 length is 14 residues. Germline values: CDR1 MNHEY, CDR2 SVGEGT. V was trimmed by 2 bases and J by 7 bases, leaving 14 bases between them.

The chain joins TRBV19 to TRBJ2-1; 14 bases are a match to TRBD2. The germline CDR1 and CDR2 sequences are LNHDA and SQIVND (reference sequence). J was trimmed by 10 bases and V by 5 bases; bases with no gene match: 10. The CDR3 is 16 residues long. The CDR3 DNA follows: TGTGCCAGTAGTCCCCCACGACTAGCGGGAGGGCGGGAGCAGTTCTTC. This encodes CASSPPRLAGGREQFF.

This chain connects TRBV7-2 to TRBJ2-5; 7 nucleotides line up with TRBD1. Germline V gene sequence: CDR1 SGHTA, CDR2 FQGNSA. The J segment lost 4 bases and the V segment lost 3 bases, leaving 2 bases of the junction unmatched. CDR3 size: 13 residues. The CDR3 reads CASSFYRGETQYF. CDR3 nucleotide sequence: TGTGCCAGCAGCTTTTACAGGGGAGAGACCCAGTACTTC.

This clone was seen a single time. This chain joins TRBV21-1 and TRBJ2-1; TRBD2 was called by the table and not checked on the DNA. TRBV21-1 is tagged as a pseudogene. The CDR3 loop spans 16 amino acids. CDR3 sequence: CASSKSTGGRGNEQFF. The CDR3 DNA reads TGTGCCAGCAGCAAATCTACGGGAGGGCGAGGCAATGAGCAGTTCTTC.

V is TRBV27 and J is TRBJ1-5; possible D gene TRBD1, 5 bases. Germline values: CDR1 MNHEY, CDR2 SMNVEV (reference sequence). The CDR3 is made up of 16 amino acids. V lost 5 bases and J lost 3, with 17 bases in between. CDR3 loop: CASSADPGRNNQPQHF. As DNA, the CDR3 is TGTGCCAGCAGTGCCGATCCAGGGCGAAACAATCAGCCCCAGCATTTT.

The chain combines TRBV29-1 with TRBJ1-2; possible D gene TRBD1, 6 bases. Germline V gene sequence: CDR1 SQVTM, CDR2 ANQGSEA. The V gene lost 6 bases and the J gene lost 1 base, with 21 bases spanning the gap. This CDR3 region has 16 residues. The CDR3 nucleotides are TGCAGCGTCGGCCGGGCACAGGGAGGAGGTAACTATGGCTACACCTTC. This encodes CSVGRAQGGGNYGYTF.

The genes are TRBV29-1 and TRBJ1-2; 9 bases fit TRBD1. CDR3 length: 14 residues. Germline V gene lookup returns CDR1 SQVTM and CDR2 ANQGSEA. The junction had 7 bases not matched to a gene; V was cut back by 4 bases and J by 4 bases. This CDR3 reads CSVVGTGNAYGYTF. Written as DNA, the CDR3 is TGCAGCGTTGTGGGGACAGGGAACGCCTATGGCTACACCTTC.

This chain links TRBV10-3 with TRBJ2-1; TRBD1 is a possible D gene (6 bases). Germline CDR1 reads ENHRY; CDR2 reads SYGVKD. Deletions cut 6 bases from V and 0 bases from J, with 12 bases between. This CDR3 comprises 15 residues. In nucleotides, the CDR3 is TGTGCCATCAGCCGGACAGAGACCTCCTACAATGAGCAGTTCTTC. It yields the protein CAISRTETSYNEQFF.

The chain combines TRBV2 with TRBJ2-5, with TRBD1 identical over 10 bases. The CDR3 consists of 16 residues. V lost 8 bases and J lost 5; bases outside the gene matches: 14. CDR1 SNHLY and CDR2 FYNNEI come from the germline V gene. As DNA, the CDR3 is TGTGCCAGCTCCCCTCTCCCGGGACAGGGGCAGGAGACCCAGTACTTC. Its translation: CASSPLPGQGQETQYF.

About this clone itself: This specimen includes other DNA sequences encoding the same CDR3. The V and J genes are TRBV27 and TRBJ2-7; D is undetermined. The CDR3 spans 13 residues. The V end lost 5 bases, the J end lost 3 bases, and 11 bases lay between the germline ends. Germline assignment: CDR1 MNHEY and CDR2 SMNVEV (reference sequence). CDR3 sequence: CASSLSRFYEQYF. In nucleotides, the CDR3 is TGTGCCAGCAGTCTGTCGAGATTCTACGAGCAGTACTTC.

This clone appeared once. This chain links TRBV28 with TRBJ1-6, with TRBD1 matching 9 bases. With V trimmed by 5 bases and J by 7 bases, 12 bases remained unmatched. CDR1 and CDR2 (germline): MDHEN, SYDVKM. The CDR3 sequence is 17 residues long. This chain's CDR3 is CASSPHRGPTFNSPLHF. Here the CDR3 DNA reads TGTGCCAGCAGTCCACACAGGGGGCCTACTTTCAATTCACCCCTCCACTTT.

The chain carries TRBV19 and TRBJ2-7, with D perhaps matching TRBD1 (6 bases). V was shortened by 7 bases and J by 5 bases, with 21 bases between the two germline ends. Per the germline V gene, CDR1 is LNHDA and CDR2 is SQIVND (reference sequence). The CDR3 has 15 amino acids. The CDR3 region is CASTPPLQGTDEQYF. CDR3 DNA: TGTGCCAGTACCCCGCCCTTACAGGGTACGGACGAGCAGTACTTC.

The rearrangement links TRBV3-1 (or the pseudogene TRBV3-2) to TRBJ2-6, with TRBD2 matching over 7 bases. The CDR3 is 17 amino acids. V lost 5 bases to trimming and J lost 2 bases; unmatched junction nucleotides: 9. Germline loops: CDR1 LGHDT, CDR2 YNNKEL (reference sequence). The CDR3 nucleotides are TGTGCCAGCAGCGGGGCGGTAAGCGGGACTGGGGCCAACGTCCTGACTTTC. Protein: CASSGAVSGTGANVLTF.

This sequence joins TRBV9 and TRBJ2-1; 7 bases map to TRBD2. The CDR3 covers 18 residues. Trimming at V came to 0 bases and at J to 8 bases, leaving 17 bases not matched to a gene. Germline CDR1 SGDLS, CDR2 YYNGEE. The CDR3 loop is CASSVGVALAAGLDEQFF. The CDR3 region has the DNA TGTGCCAGCAGCGTAGGGGTTGCGCTAGCGGCCGGTTTAGATGAGCAGTTCTTC.

The chain is built from TRBV18 and TRBJ1-6, with D uncertain. The germline V gene encodes CDR1 KGHSH and CDR2 LQKENI. This CDR3 has 15 amino acids. The V gene lost 3 bases and the J gene lost 7 bases, with 13 bases spanning the gap. In nucleotides, the CDR3 is TGTGCCAGCTCACCGTTCCAGGCAGGCAATTCACCCCTCCACTTT. Translation gives CASSPFQAGNSPLHF.

The chain links TRBV5-6 to TRBJ1-2; no definite D call. V lost 1 base and J lost 3, with 7 bases in between. The length of the CDR3 is 13 residues. Germline V gives CDR1 SGHDT, CDR2 YYEEEE. The CDR3 protein is CASSLKGYYGYTF. The CDR3 DNA reads TGTGCCAGCAGCTTGAAAGGGTACTATGGCTACACCTTC.

The CDR3 loop reads CASSFSPGELSYGYTF. The CDR3 coding sequence is TGCGCCAGCAGCTTTTCCCCAGGCGAATTGAGCTATGGCTACACCTTC. The chain employs TRBV5-1 and TRBJ1-2; no definite D call. CDR3 size: 16 residues. Trimming took off 2 bases at V and 4 bases at J, with 18 bases between the two ends. CDR1 is SGHRS and CDR2 is YFSETQ in the germline V gene.

This chain connects TRBV19 to TRBJ2-1, with 9 nucleotides matching TRBD2. CDR3 length: 12 residues. J was trimmed by 13 bases and V by 6 bases; bases with no gene match: 7. Germline V CDR1 and CDR2: LNHDA, SQIVND (reference sequence). The DNA of the CDR3 is TGTGCCAGTAGATATAGTAGCGGGAGCCAGTTCTTC. Its protein is CASRYSSGSQFF. The full variable domain, rest sourced from reference TRBV19 and TRBJ2-1, is DGGITQSPKYLFRKEGQNVTLSCEQNLNHDAMYWYRQDPGQGLRLIYYSQIVNDFQKGDIAEGYSVSREKKESFPLTVTSAQKNPTAFYLCASRYSSGSQFFGPGTRLTVL.

The CDR3 sequence is CAIRAAGGWKTQYF. CDR3 sequence (DNA): TGTGCCATCAGGGCAGCGGGAGGCTGGAAGACCCAGTACTTC. The chain carries TRBV10-3 and TRBJ2-5; 9 bases fit TRBD2. The CDR3 has 14 amino acids. Germline V lookup: CDR1 ENHRY, CDR2 SYGVKD. V gave up 6 bases and J gave up 6 bases; unmatched junction bases: 8.

The chain uses TRBV29-1 and TRBJ2-1; maybe TRBD2 (6 bases). This CDR3 spans 13 amino acids. Germline assignment: CDR1 SQVTM and CDR2 ANQGSEA. V was pared by 7 bases and J by 9 bases, with 19 bases between. The CDR3, as DNA: TGCAGCGCCTTCCGGGACTCAGGGACTGAGCAGTTCTTC. Protein sequence: CSAFRDSGTEQFF.

The genes are TRBV18 and TRBJ2-6; D is possibly TRBD1 or TRBD2 (5 bases each). This CDR3 contains 17 residues. V lost 3 bases, J lost 3 bases, and 15 bases lay in between. Per the germline V gene, CDR1 is KGHSH and CDR2 is LQKENI. The CDR3 loop is CASSPIMVGDGANVLTF. Written as DNA, the CDR3 is TGTGCCAGCTCACCTATAATGGTGGGGGATGGGGCCAACGTCCTGACTTTC.